This entry is about one T cell receptor beta chain. As originally analysed: Scientists estimated how many nucleated cells there were by amplifying reference gene primers. TCRdb keeps only in-frame clones here, not all; method: immunoSEQ multiplex PCR. V and J calls and clone size are as listed in that table; D and trimming were resolved from the DNA. The sample records about 180,000 clones, roughly 85% being singletons. This sample is drawn from a study of blood T cell repertoires in COVID-19. As for the study in general: Samples taken during acute and convalescent COVID-19 were collected in the United States, Italy and Spain. Nucleic acid was either cDNA or gDNA, and it came from T cells, B-cell-depleted T cells, or PBMCs.

Germline V lookup: CDR1 MNHEY, CDR2 SMNVEV (reference sequence). The ends were cut back, 3 bases at V and 10 bases at J, with 10 bases in the middle. The CDR3 totals 13 residues. The TCR originated in a man aged 45 to 65 with active or convalescent COVID-19. The specimen sequenced was peripheral blood. The genes are TRBV27 and TRBJ1-6, with D possibly matching TRBD1 (5 bases). CDR3 residues: CASSLPGLSPLHF. The CDR3 DNA is TGTGCCAGCAGTTTGCCAGGGCTATCACCCCTCCACTTT.